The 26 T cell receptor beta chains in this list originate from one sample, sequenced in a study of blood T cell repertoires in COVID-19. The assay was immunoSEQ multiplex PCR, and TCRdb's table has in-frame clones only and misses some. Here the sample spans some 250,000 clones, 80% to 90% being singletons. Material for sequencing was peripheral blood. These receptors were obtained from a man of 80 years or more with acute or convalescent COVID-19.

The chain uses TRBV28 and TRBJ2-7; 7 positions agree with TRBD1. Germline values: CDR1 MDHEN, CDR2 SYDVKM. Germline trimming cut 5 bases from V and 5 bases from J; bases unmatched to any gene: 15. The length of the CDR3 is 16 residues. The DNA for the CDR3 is TGTGCCAGCAGTCCCTGGCGTGAGGGGGCGCAAGACGAGCAGTACTTC. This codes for CASSPWREGAQDEQYF.

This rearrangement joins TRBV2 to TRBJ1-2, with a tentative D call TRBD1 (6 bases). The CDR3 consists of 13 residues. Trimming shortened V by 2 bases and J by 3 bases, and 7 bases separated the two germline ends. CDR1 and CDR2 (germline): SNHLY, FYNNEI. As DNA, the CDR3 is TGTGCCAGCAGTGAAAAGGGGGACTATGGCTACACCTTC. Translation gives CASSEKGDYGYTF.

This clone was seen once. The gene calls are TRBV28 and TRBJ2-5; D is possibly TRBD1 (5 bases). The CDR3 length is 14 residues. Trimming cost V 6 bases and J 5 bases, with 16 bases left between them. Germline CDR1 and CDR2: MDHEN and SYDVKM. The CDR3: CASSPPPGFETQYF. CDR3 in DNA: TGTGCCAGCAGCCCCCCCCCAGGGTTTGAGACCCAGTACTTC.

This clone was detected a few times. The DNA for the CDR3 is TGTGCCAGCAGCGGATTAGCGGGGGGCCAGGATACGCAGTATTTT. It is translated as CASSGLAGGQDTQYF. V gene TRBV3-1 (or the pseudogene TRBV3-2) combines with J gene TRBJ2-3; 10 bases are shared with TRBD2. The V and J ends lost 5 bases and 6 bases, in that order; junction bases with no gene match: 8. From germline, CDR1 is LGHDT and CDR2 YNNKEL (reference sequence). The CDR3 has 15 residues.

The CDR3 spells CASGRLAPYEQYF. The CDR3 nucleotides read TGTGCCAGCGGACGACTAGCGCCCTACGAGCAGTACTTC. This chain uses TRBV2 with TRBJ2-7, with 8 bases that match TRBD2. The CDR3 spans 13 residues. The trim removed 8 bases at V and 2 bases at J, leaving 5 bases unmatched. Germline V gene data show CDR1 as SNHLY and CDR2 as FYNNEI.

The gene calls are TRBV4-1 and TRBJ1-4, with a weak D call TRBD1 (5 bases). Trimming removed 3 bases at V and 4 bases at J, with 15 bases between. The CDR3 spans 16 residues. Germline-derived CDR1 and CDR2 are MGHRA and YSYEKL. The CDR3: CASSQDGGGINEKLFF. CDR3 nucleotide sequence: TGCGCCAGCAGCCAGGATGGGGGGGGAATTAATGAAAAACTGTTTTTT.

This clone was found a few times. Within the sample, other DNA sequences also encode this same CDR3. The CDR3 protein is CASSVAVNTEAFF. CDR3 DNA: TGTGCCAGCAGCGTAGCTGTGAACACTGAAGCTTTCTTT. The chain carries TRBV9 and TRBJ1-1, with D unclear. Trimming pared 0 bases from V and 0 bases from J, leaving 3 bases between. Germline CDR1 is SGDLS and CDR2 is YYNGEE. The CDR3 contains 13 residues.

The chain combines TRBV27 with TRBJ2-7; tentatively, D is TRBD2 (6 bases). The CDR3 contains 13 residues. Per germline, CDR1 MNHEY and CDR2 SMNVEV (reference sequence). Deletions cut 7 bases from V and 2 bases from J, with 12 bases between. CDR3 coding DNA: TGTGCCAGCACCGCCTGGGGGGCCTACGAGCAGTACTTC. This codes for CASTAWGAYEQYF.

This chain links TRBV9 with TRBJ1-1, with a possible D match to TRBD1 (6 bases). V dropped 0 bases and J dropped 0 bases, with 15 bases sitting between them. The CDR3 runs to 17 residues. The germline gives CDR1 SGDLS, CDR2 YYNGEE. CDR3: CASSVGLGQGMNTEAFF. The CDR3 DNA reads TGTGCCAGCAGCGTAGGTCTGGGGCAGGGGATGAACACTGAAGCTTTCTTT.

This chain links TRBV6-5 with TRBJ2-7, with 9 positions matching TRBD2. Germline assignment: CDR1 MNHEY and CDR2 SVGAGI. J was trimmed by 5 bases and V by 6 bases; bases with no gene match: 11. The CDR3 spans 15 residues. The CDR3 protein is CASRGGSGSIDEQYF. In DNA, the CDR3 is TGTGCCAGCAGAGGAGGTAGCGGGAGTATCGACGAGCAGTACTTC.

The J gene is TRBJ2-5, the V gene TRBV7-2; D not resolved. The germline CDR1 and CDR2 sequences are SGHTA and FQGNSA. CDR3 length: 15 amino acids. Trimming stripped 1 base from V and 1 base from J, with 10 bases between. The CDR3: CASSLGGSTQETQYF. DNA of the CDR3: TGTGCCAGCAGCTTAGGCGGAAGCACCCAAGAGACCCAGTACTTC.

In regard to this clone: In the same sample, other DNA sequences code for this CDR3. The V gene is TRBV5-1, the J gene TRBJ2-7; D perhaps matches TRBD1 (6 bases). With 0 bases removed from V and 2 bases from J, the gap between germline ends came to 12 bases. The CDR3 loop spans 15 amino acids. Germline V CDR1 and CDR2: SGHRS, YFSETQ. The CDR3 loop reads CASSLGQGSTYEQYF. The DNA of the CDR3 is TGCGCCAGCAGCTTGGGGCAGGGGTCAACCTACGAGCAGTACTTC.

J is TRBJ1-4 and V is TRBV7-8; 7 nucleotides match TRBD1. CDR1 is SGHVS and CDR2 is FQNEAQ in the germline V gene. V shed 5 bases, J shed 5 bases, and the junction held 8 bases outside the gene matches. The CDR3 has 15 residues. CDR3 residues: CASSTPGQKNEKLFF. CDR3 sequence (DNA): TGTGCCAGCAGCACACCGGGACAGAAGAATGAAAAACTGTTTTTT.

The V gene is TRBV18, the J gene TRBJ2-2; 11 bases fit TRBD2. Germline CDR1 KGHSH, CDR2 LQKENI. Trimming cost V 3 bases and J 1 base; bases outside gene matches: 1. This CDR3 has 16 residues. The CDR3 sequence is CASSPGLAGNTGELFF. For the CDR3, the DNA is TGTGCCAGCTCACCCGGACTAGCGGGGAACACCGGGGAGCTGTTTTTT.

The CDR3 region has the DNA TGTGCCAGCACTAAACGTCAGGTGCACAATGAGCAGTTCTTC. Its protein is CASTKRQVHNEQFF. The chain carries TRBV28 and TRBJ2-1; the D is unclear. The V end lost 7 bases, the J end lost 5 bases, and 15 bases lay between the germline ends. CDR1 is MDHEN, CDR2 SYDVKM, per germline. The CDR3 totals 14 residues.

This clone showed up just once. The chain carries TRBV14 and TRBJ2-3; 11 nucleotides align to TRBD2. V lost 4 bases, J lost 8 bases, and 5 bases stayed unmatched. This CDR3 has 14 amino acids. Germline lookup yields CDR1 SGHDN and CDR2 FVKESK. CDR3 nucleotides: TGTGCCAGCAGCCGGCTAGCGGGAGGCGGTACGCAGTATTTT. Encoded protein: CASSRLAGGGTQYF.

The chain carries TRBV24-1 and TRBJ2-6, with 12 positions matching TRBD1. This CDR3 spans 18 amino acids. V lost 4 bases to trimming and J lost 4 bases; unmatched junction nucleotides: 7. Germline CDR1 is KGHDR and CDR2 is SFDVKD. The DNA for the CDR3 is TGTGCCACCAGTGACCCGGGACAGGGGGCTGAAGGGGCCAACGTCCTGACTTTC. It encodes CATSDPGQGAEGANVLTF.

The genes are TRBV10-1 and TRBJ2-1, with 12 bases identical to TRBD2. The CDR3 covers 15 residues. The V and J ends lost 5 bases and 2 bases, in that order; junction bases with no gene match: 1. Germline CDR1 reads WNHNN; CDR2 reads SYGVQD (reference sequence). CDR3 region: CASSPSGRAYNEQFF. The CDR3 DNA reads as TGCGCCAGCAGTCCTAGCGGGAGGGCCTACAATGAGCAGTTCTTC.

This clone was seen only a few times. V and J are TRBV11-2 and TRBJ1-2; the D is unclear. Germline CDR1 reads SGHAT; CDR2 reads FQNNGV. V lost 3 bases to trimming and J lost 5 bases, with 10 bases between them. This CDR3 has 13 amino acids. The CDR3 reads CASSFAVKYGYTF. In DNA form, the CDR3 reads TGTGCCAGCAGCTTCGCGGTCAAGTATGGCTACACCTTC. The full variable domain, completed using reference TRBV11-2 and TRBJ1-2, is EAGVAQSPRYKIIEKRQSVAFWCNPISGHATLYWYQQILGQGPKLLIQFQNNGVVDDSQLPKDRFSAERLKGVDSTLKIQPAKLEDSAVYLCASSFAVKYGYTFGSGTRLTVV.

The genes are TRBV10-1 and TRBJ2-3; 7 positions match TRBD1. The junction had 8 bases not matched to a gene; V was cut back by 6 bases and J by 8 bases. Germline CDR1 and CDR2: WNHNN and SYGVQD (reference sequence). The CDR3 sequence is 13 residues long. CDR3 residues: CASSPDRAGTQYF. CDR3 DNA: TGCGCCAGCAGCCCTGACAGGGCGGGTACGCAGTATTTT.

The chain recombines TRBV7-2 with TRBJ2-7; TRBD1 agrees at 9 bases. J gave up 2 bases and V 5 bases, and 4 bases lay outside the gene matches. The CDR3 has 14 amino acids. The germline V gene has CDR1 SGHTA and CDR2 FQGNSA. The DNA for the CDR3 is TGTGCCAGCAGCATGGGACAGGGACCCTACGAGCAGTACTTC. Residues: CASSMGQGPYEQYF.

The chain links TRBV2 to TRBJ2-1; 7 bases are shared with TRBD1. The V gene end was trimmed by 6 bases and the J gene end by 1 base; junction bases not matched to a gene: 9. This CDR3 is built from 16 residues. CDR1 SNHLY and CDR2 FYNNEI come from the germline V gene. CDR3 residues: CASRARTGGSYNEQFF. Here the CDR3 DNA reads TGTGCCAGCAGGGCTAGGACAGGAGGATCCTACAATGAGCAGTTCTTC.

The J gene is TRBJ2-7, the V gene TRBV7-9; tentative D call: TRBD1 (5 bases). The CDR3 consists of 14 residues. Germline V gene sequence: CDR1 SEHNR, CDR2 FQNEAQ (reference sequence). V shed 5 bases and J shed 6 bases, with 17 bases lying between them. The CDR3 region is CASSLDSLGGEQYF. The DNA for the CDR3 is TGTGCCAGCAGCCTTGACAGTTTGGGTGGCGAGCAGTACTTC.

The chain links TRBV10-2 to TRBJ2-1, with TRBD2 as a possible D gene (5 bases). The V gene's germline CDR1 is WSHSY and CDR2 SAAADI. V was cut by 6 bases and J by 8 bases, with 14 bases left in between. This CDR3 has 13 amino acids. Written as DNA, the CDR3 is TGCGCCAGCAGGGCGGTTCGGGAATATGAGCAGTTCTTC. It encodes CASRAVREYEQFF.

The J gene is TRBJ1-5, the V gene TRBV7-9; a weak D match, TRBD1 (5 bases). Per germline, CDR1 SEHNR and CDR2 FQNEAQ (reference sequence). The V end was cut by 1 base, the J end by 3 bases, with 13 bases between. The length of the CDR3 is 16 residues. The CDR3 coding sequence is TGTGCCAGCAGCTTAGGTGAAGGGGCTGTCAATCAGCCCCAGCATTTT. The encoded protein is CASSLGEGAVNQPQHF.

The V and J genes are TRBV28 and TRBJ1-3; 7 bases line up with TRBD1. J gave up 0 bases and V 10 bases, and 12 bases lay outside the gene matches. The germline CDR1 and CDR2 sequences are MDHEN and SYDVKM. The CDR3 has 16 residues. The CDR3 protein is CATSPPRDSSGNTIYF. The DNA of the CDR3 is TGTGCCACCTCCCCGCCCCGGGACAGCTCTGGAAACACCATATATTTT.